A single sample gave rise to the 4 T cell receptor beta chains below, sequenced in a study of T cell repertoires in cytomegalovirus infection. TCRdb redid the calling of the reads with MiXCR, one entry per CDR3 protein. The sample consists of 400,000 or so distinct CDR3 sequences, roughly 30% of them appearing once. The material sequenced was PBMCs. Receptor source: a human donor in good health (CMV status not recorded). Some clones in this sample may be carry-over from other donors' samples.

This clonotype was seen only a few times. V and J are TRBV6-6 and TRBJ1-2; D is possibly TRBD1 (5 bases). Trimming left V 7 bases short and J 10 bases short, with 16 bases between. The CDR3 contains 12 residues. Germline CDR1 MNHNY, CDR2 SVGAGI (reference sequence). CDR3 nucleotides: TGTGCCAGCAATCTCCGGGGCGCGTACTACACCTTC. Protein product: CASNLRGAYYTF.

The V call is TRBV28, the J call TRBJ2-6; tentative D call: TRBD1 (6 bases). The CDR3 loop spans 19 amino acids. Trimming shortened V by 8 bases and J by 1 base, and 24 bases separated the two germline ends. The germline gives CDR1 MDHEN, CDR2 SYDVKM. This chain's CDR3 is CASGTRYLPSTSGANVLTF. For the CDR3, the DNA is TGTGCCAGCGGGACAAGGTATTTACCGTCTACTTCTGGGGCCAACGTCCTGACTTTC.

This clonotype occurred a few times. Being one base from a much bigger clone, this may be a read error. Given the absence of the conserved phenylalanine or tryptophan at the CDR3 end, a read error is likely. The rearrangement uses TRBV12-3 or TRBV12-4 and TRBJ2-5, with TRBD1 matching over 7 bases. The CDR3 loop spans 13 amino acids. CDR3 region: CASSLDREETQYL. The CDR3 DNA follows: TGTGCCAGCAGCTTAGACAGGGAAGAGACCCAGTACCTC.

This clonotype has a handful of counts. The chain couples TRBV15 to TRBJ2-1; tentatively, D is TRBD2 (6 bases). V lost 5 bases and J 0 bases, leaving 17 bases between the germline ends. In germline, CDR1 is LNHNV, CDR2 YYDKDF (reference sequence). The CDR3 covers 17 residues. CDR3 region: CATSGRDGDFSYNEQFF. Written as DNA, the CDR3 is TGTGCCACCAGCGGCCGAGATGGGGACTTCTCCTACAATGAGCAGTTCTTC.